The 24 T cell receptor beta chains given below trace back to one sample, sequenced in a study of blood T cell repertoires in COVID-19. Assay used: immunoSEQ multiplex PCR; TCRdb lists only in-frame clones, some missing. The sample has approximately 120,000 clones; over 70% are singletons. What was sequenced was peripheral blood. These receptors all come from a human donor in a cohort sampled during active or convalescent COVID-19.

On this clone: Other DNA variants within this sample encode the same CDR3. The chain employs TRBV7-9 and TRBJ2-7; 10 bases line up with TRBD1. The germline V gene encodes CDR1 SEHNR and CDR2 FQNEAQ (reference sequence). The junction had 3 bases not matched to a gene; V was cut back by 1 base and J by 3 bases. The CDR3 extends over 15 amino acids. The CDR3 region is CASSLGGTGDYEQYF. The CDR3 region has the DNA TGTGCCAGCAGCTTAGGAGGGACAGGGGACTACGAGCAGTACTTC.

The gene calls are TRBV5-1 and TRBJ2-7, with a possible D match to TRBD1 (5 bases). Trimming took off 5 bases at V and 0 bases at J, with 12 bases between the two ends. Germline V gives CDR1 SGHRS, CDR2 YFSETQ. The CDR3 consists of 14 residues. This CDR3 is CASSGLQGSYEQYF. The CDR3 coding sequence is TGCGCCAGCAGTGGTCTCCAGGGCTCCTACGAGCAGTACTTC. Combining the CDR3 with reference TRBV5-1 and TRBJ2-7 gives the whole variable domain KAGVTQTPRYLIKTRGQQVTLSCSPISGHRSVSWYQQTPGQGLQFLFEYFSETQRNKGNFPGRFSGRQFSNSRSEMNVSTLELGDSALYLCASSGLQGSYEQYFGPGTRLTVT.

The chain carries TRBV5-1 and TRBJ1-2; possible D gene TRBD1, 6 bases. V lost 2 bases and J lost 3, with 17 bases in between. The CDR3 spans 16 residues. Germline CDR1 reads SGHRS; CDR2 reads YFSETQ. The CDR3 DNA follows: TGCGCCAGCAGCTTACGGACAGACAGAGCGGACTATGGCTACACCTTC. Translation: CASSLRTDRADYGYTF.

This sequence joins TRBV4-1 and TRBJ2-1, with 12 bases lining up with TRBD2. Germline V lookup: CDR1 MGHRA, CDR2 YSYEKL. Losses at the gene ends were 1 base for V and 3 bases for J; bases not matched to a gene: 4. The CDR3 spans 17 residues. The CDR3 DNA reads TGCGCCAGCAGCCAAGGTCGACTAGCGGGAGACTACAATGAGCAGTTCTTC. The encoded protein is CASSQGRLAGDYNEQFF.

This clone is a singleton in its sample. This chain joins TRBV28 and TRBJ1-6; 8 bases line up with TRBD1. The germline CDR1 and CDR2 sequences are MDHEN and SYDVKM. This CDR3 is 15 amino acids long. The junction had 6 bases not matched to a gene; V was cut back by 6 bases and J by 5 bases. The CDR3 DNA is TGTGCCAGCAGGCCCTCGACAGGGGATAATTCACCCCTCCACTTT. Protein: CASRPSTGDNSPLHF.

This sequence joins TRBV2 and TRBJ1-6; possible D gene TRBD1, 6 bases. Deletions cut 6 bases from V and 1 base from J, with 16 bases between. Germline loops: CDR1 SNHLY, CDR2 FYNNEI. The CDR3 covers 17 residues. CDR3 nucleotide sequence: TGTGCCAGCAGCCGAAGCAGGGGTGAGTCCTATAATTCACCCCTCCACTTT. Protein: CASSRSRGESYNSPLHF.

This chain uses TRBV7-8 with TRBJ2-7, with 9 positions matching TRBD1. V shed 4 bases, J shed 2 bases, and the junction held 18 bases outside the gene matches. The CDR3 has 19 amino acids. Per the germline V gene, CDR1 is SGHVS and CDR2 is FQNEAQ. The CDR3 DNA is TGTGCCAGCAGCTCGTCCCAGGACAGGGGACTCCGTACAGCCTACGAGCAGTACTTC. Translated, it gives CASSSSQDRGLRTAYEQYF.

The rearrangement joins TRBV28 to TRBJ2-1; the match to TRBD1 covers 8 bases. CDR3 length: 13 amino acids. From germline, CDR1 is MDHEN and CDR2 SYDVKM. With V trimmed by 4 bases and J by 11 bases, 7 bases remained unmatched. The CDR3: CASSSPGGAKQFF. Here the CDR3 DNA reads TGTGCCAGCAGTTCCCCAGGGGGCGCGAAGCAGTTCTTC.

V gene TRBV4-3 combines with J gene TRBJ2-2, with a possible D match to TRBD2 (5 bases). CDR3 length equals 16 residues. Germline V gene lookup returns CDR1 LGHNA and CDR2 YSLEER. The V gene lost 2 bases and the J gene lost 0 bases, with 10 bases spanning the gap. CDR3 DNA: TGCGCCAGCAGCCAATCTACGGGGACGAACACCGGGGAGCTGTTTTTT. This codes for CASSQSTGTNTGELFF.

The gene calls are TRBV7-9 and TRBJ1-2; unclear D gene. V lost 1 base and J 6 bases, leaving 15 bases between the germline ends. This CDR3 region has 15 residues. Germline CDR1 SEHNR, CDR2 FQNEAQ (reference sequence). The CDR3 loop reads CASSLEVGEAHGYTF. For the CDR3, the DNA is TGTGCCAGCAGCTTAGAGGTTGGAGAAGCACATGGCTACACCTTC.

This chain uses TRBV27 with TRBJ1-5; maybe TRBD1 (5 bases). The V end lost 3 bases, the J end lost 1 base, and 16 bases lay between the germline ends. The CDR3 runs 17 residues. Germline values: CDR1 MNHEY, CDR2 SMNVEV (reference sequence). Written as DNA, the CDR3 is TGTGCCAGCAGTTTCCACCAGGGCGCCGGGAGCAATCAGCCCCAGCATTTT. It specifies CASSFHQGAGSNQPQHF.

V gene TRBV24-1 combines with J gene TRBJ1-1; D uncertain. Trimming left V 12 bases short and J 2 bases short, with 21 bases between. Germline values: CDR1 KGHDR, CDR2 SFDVKD. The CDR3 length is 15 residues. CDR3 DNA: TGTGCCCTCTCCGGCGATTTGGGCAGAAACACTGAAGCTTTCTTT. It yields the protein CALSGDLGRNTEAFF.

This clone occurred a few times. The genes are TRBV5-6 and TRBJ2-7, with 13 bases identical to TRBD2. Per germline, CDR1 SGHDT and CDR2 YYEEEE. The CDR3 is 15 residues long. The J segment lost 7 bases and the V segment lost 3 bases, leaving 7 bases of the junction unmatched. CDR3 sequence: CASSSTGTSGVEQYF. The CDR3 DNA sequence: TGTGCCAGCAGCTCCACCGGGACTAGCGGGGTAGAGCAGTACTTC.

The rearrangement links TRBV24-1 to TRBJ1-2, with D possibly being TRBD1 (6 bases). CDR1 is KGHDR and CDR2 is SFDVKD in the germline V gene. This CDR3 has 15 residues. Trimming took 3 bases from V and 8 from J, leaving 18 bases between them. This chain's CDR3 is CATSDGGGHGRGYTF. The CDR3 nucleotides read TGTGCCACCAGTGATGGGGGGGGACATGGACGCGGCTACACCTTC.

This sequence joins TRBV25-1 and TRBJ2-7; 7 bases align to TRBD1. This CDR3 comprises 14 residues. V trimming: 6 bases; J trimming: 2 bases; junction bases outside the gene matches: 7. Germline lookup yields CDR1 MGHDK and CDR2 SYGVNS. This chain's CDR3 is CASRDRKRPYEQYF. As DNA, the CDR3 is TGTGCCAGCAGGGACAGGAAACGACCCTACGAGCAGTACTTC.

The chain combines TRBV3-1 (or the pseudogene TRBV3-2) with TRBJ2-1, with D perhaps matching TRBD1 (6 bases). Trimming stripped 2 bases from V and 1 base from J, with 9 bases between. CDR3 length: 15 residues. From germline, CDR1 is LGHDT and CDR2 YNNKEL (reference sequence). The CDR3 protein is CASSQMRGSYNEQFF. The CDR3, as DNA: TGTGCCAGCAGCCAAATGAGGGGGTCCTACAATGAGCAGTTCTTC.

This chain links TRBV2 with TRBJ1-1; D may be TRBD1 (5 bases). Germline assignment: CDR1 SNHLY and CDR2 FYNNEI. With 5 bases removed from V and 2 bases from J, the gap between germline ends came to 12 bases. The length of the CDR3 is 14 residues. Here the CDR3 reads CASSYRISNTEAFF. Written as DNA, the CDR3 is TGTGCCAGCAGTTACAGGATTTCTAACACTGAAGCTTTCTTT.

The V and J genes are TRBV7-9 and TRBJ1-4; D not resolved. Germline V gene lookup returns CDR1 SEHNR and CDR2 FQNEAQ (reference sequence). This CDR3 is built from 14 residues. Trimming took 4 bases from V and 8 from J, leaving 14 bases between them. CDR3 amino acids: CASSSGEVAEKLFF. CDR3 bases: TGTGCCAGCAGCTCCGGGGAGGTTGCGGAAAAACTGTTTTTT. Looking up the rest from reference TRBV7-9 and TRBJ1-4 gives the full variable domain: DTGVSQNPRHKITKRGQNVTFRCDPISEHNRLYWYRQTLGQGPEFLTYFQNEAQLEKSRLLSDRFSAERPKGSFSTLEIQRTEQGDSAMYLCASSSGEVAEKLFFGSGTQLSVL.

The V and J genes are TRBV9 and TRBJ2-2; TRBD2 agrees at 10 bases. This CDR3 is 14 amino acids long. Germline lookup yields CDR1 SGDLS and CDR2 YYNGEE. Unmatched junction bases numbered 1, after V lost 2 bases and J lost 6 bases. The CDR3 sequence is CASSVSGRAGELFF. CDR3 sequence (DNA): TGTGCCAGCAGCGTGAGCGGGAGGGCCGGGGAGCTGTTTTTT.

V is TRBV28 and J is TRBJ1-1; D perhaps matches TRBD1 (6 bases). Trimming left V 6 bases short and J 7 bases short, with 15 bases between. CDR1 MDHEN and CDR2 SYDVKM come from the germline V gene. This CDR3 contains 13 residues. CDR3 DNA sequence: TGTGCCAGCAGATTCCATGGGGGCGTTGAAGCTTTCTTT. Amino acid sequence: CASRFHGGVEAFF.

This clone turned up a few times. The chain combines TRBV9 with TRBJ2-5; a weak D match, TRBD2 (5 bases). Trimming took 3 bases from V and 4 from J, leaving 16 bases between them. This CDR3 has 15 residues. The germline V gene encodes CDR1 SGDLS and CDR2 YYNGEE. The CDR3 DNA is TGTGCCAGCAGCGCCGTATGGCTAGCTGGAGAGACCCAGTACTTC. This gives the protein CASSAVWLAGETQYF.

This rearrangement joins TRBV7-6 to TRBJ2-2; 8 bases fit TRBD1. Germline CDR1 reads SGHVS; CDR2 reads FNYEAQ. V lost 1 base and J lost 6; bases outside the gene matches: 1. CDR3 length: 14 residues. The CDR3, as DNA: TGTGCCAGCAGCTTAGAGGACAGGGCCGGGGAGCTGTTTTTT. Translated, it gives CASSLEDRAGELFF.

The V call is TRBV7-2, the J call TRBJ2-7, with D maybe TRBD2 (6 bases). From germline, CDR1 is SGHTA and CDR2 FQGNSA. The germline V and J ends were trimmed by 5 bases and 2 bases, with 7 bases remaining between them. The CDR3 runs to 12 residues. In DNA form, the CDR3 reads TGTGCCAGCAGCCCGGGGGCCTACGAGCAGTACTTC. This translates into CASSPGAYEQYF.

A few counts support this clone. The rearrangement uses TRBV19 and TRBJ1-6; D is perhaps TRBD1 (6 bases). Germline lookup yields CDR1 LNHDA and CDR2 SQIVND (reference sequence). V shed 3 bases and J shed 7 bases, with 16 bases lying between them. The CDR3 runs to 16 residues. This chain's CDR3 is CASSIGGQGTNSPLHF. Here the CDR3 DNA reads TGTGCCAGTAGTATTGGGGGCCAGGGGACAAATTCACCCCTCCACTTT.